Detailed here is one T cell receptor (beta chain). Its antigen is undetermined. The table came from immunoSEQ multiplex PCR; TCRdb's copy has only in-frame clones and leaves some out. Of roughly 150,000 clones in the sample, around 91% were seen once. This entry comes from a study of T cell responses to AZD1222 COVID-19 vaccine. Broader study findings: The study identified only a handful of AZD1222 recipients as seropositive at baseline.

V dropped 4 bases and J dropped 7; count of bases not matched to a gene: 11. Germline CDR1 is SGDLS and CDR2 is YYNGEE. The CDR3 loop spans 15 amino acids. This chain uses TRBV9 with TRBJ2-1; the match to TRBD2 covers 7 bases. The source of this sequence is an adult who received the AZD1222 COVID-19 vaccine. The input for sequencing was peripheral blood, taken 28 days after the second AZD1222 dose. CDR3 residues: CASSPTTSVLNEQFF. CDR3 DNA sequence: TGTGCCAGCAGCCCTACTACTAGCGTTTTAAATGAGCAGTTCTTC.